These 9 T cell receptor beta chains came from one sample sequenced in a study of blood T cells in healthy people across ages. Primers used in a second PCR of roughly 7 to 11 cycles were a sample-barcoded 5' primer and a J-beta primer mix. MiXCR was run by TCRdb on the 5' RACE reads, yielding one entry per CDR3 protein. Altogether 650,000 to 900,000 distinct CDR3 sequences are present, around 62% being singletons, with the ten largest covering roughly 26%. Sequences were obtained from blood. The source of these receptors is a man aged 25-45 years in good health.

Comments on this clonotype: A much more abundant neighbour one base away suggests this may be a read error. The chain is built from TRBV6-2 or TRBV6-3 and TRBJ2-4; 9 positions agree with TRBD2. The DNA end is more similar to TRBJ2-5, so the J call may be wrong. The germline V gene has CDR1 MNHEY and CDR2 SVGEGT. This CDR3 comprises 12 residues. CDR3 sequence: CASRGLAETQYF. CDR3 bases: TGTGCCAGCAGGGGACTAGCAGAGACCCAGTACTTC.

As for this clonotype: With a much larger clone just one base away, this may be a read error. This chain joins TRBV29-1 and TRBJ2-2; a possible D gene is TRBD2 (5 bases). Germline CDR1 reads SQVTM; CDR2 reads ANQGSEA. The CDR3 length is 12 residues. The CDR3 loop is CSAPGLTGEPFF. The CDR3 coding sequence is TGCAGCGCCCCCGGACTTACCGGGGAGCCGTTTTTT.

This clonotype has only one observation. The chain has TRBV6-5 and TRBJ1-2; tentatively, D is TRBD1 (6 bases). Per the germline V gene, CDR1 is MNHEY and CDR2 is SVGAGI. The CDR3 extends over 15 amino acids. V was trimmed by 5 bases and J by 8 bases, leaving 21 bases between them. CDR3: CASSRPGGSYWGYTF. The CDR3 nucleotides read TGTGCCAGCAGTAGGCCCGGGGGCTCCTATTGGGGCTACACCTTC.

In DNA, the CDR3 is TGTGCCACCAGTGCCCCGGGGGATAACTATGGCTACACCTTC. Its translation: CATSAPGDNYGYTF. The chain uses TRBV24-1 and TRBJ1-2; D might be TRBD1 (5 bases). Germline V gene lookup returns CDR1 KGHDR and CDR2 SFDVKD. V shed 5 bases and J shed 1 base, with 10 bases lying between them. This CDR3 has 14 residues.

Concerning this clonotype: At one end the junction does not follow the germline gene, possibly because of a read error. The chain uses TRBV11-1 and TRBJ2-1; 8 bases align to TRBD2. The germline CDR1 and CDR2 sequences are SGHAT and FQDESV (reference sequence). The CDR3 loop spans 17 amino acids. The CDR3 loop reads CASRLAPGTGGNNEQFF. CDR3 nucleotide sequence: TGTGCCAGCAGATTAGCGCCCGGTACGGGGGGGAACAATGAGCAGTTCTTC.

For the CDR3, the DNA is TGTGCCAGCAGTCCAGGGGAATCTGGGGCCAACGTCCTGACTTTC. This codes for CASSPGESGANVLTF. This chain uses TRBV25-1 with TRBJ2-6; tentatively, D is TRBD1 (6 bases). Per germline, CDR1 MGHDK and CDR2 SYGVNS. The V and J ends lost 5 bases and 1 base respectively, with 9 bases between them. The CDR3 consists of 15 residues.

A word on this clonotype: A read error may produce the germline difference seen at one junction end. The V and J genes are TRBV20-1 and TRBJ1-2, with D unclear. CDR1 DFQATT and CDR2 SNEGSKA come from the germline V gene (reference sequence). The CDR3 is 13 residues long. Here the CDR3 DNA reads TGCAGTGCCCGGAATCCCAACATCTATAGCTACACCTTC. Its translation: CSARNPNIYSYTF.

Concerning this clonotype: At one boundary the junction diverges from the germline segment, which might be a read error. CDR3 nucleotides: TGTGCCAGCAGTGATCGAGAATCGGATACGCGGTATTTT. Translated, it gives CASSDRESDTRYF. The chain combines TRBV6-4 with TRBJ2-3, with unresolved D. The CDR3 loop spans 13 amino acids. Germline V gene lookup returns CDR1 MRHNA and CDR2 SNTAGT.

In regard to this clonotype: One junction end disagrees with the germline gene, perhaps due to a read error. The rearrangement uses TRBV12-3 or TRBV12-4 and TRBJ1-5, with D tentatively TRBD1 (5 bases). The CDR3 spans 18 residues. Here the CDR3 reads CACSSSLIGAVGNQPQHF. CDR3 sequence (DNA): TGTGCCTGCAGTTCGTCACTAATAGGGGCGGTTGGCAATCAGCCCCAGCATTTT.